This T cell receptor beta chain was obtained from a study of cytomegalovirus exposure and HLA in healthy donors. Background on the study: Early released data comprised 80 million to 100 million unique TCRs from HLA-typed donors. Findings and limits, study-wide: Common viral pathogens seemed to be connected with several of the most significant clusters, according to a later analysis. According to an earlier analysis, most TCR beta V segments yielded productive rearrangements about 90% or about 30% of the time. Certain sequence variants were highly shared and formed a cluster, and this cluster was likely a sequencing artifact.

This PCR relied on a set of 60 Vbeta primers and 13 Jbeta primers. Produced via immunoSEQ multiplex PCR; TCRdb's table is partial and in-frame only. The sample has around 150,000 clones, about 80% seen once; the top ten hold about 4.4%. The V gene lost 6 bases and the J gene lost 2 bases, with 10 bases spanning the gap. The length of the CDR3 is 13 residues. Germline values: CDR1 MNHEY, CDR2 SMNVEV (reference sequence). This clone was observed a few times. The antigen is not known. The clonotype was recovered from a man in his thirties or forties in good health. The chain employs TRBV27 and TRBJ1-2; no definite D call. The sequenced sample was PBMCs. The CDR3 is CASSLTVNYGYTF. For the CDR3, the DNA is TGTGCCAGCAGCCTAACAGTGAACTATGGCTACACCTTC.